The sequence of this T cell receptor beta chain was determined in a study of T cell clonality in common variable immunodeficiency. Of CVID subjects, around 16 were female and fewer than 30 male, mean age 40. In this sample, this clone turned up a few times. The antigen is not known. Some clones are missing from TCRdb's copy, which holds only in-frame ones; the method was immunoSEQ multiplex PCR. The sample has fewer than 20,000 clones, none seen only once. Regarding the study as a whole: Common variable immunodeficiency TCR beta sequences reportedly had fewer deletions and N-nucleotide insertions.

The receptor was derived from a human donor with common variable immunodeficiency. Sequenced input: peripheral blood mononuclear cells.

The CDR3 sequence: CASSPPAGGTNEQFF. CDR3 bases read: TGTGCCAGCTCACCACCCGCGGGGGGAACCAATGAG. The chain has TRBV18 and TRBJ2-1, with 8 nucleotides matching TRBD2. Coverage ceases 3 residues before the CDR3 finishes, and the germline J gene fills in the end. The CDR3 length is 15 residues. Germline CDR1 is KGHSH and CDR2 is LQKENI. V was clipped by 0 bases and J by 6 bases; unmatched bases: 4. Combining the CDR3 with reference TRBV18 and TRBJ2-1 gives the whole variable domain NAGVMQNPRHLVRRRGQEARLRCSPMKGHSHVYWYRQLPEEGLKFMVYLQKENIIDESGMPKERFSAEFPKEGPSILRIQQVVRGDSAAYFCASSPPAGGTNEQFFGPGTRLTVL.